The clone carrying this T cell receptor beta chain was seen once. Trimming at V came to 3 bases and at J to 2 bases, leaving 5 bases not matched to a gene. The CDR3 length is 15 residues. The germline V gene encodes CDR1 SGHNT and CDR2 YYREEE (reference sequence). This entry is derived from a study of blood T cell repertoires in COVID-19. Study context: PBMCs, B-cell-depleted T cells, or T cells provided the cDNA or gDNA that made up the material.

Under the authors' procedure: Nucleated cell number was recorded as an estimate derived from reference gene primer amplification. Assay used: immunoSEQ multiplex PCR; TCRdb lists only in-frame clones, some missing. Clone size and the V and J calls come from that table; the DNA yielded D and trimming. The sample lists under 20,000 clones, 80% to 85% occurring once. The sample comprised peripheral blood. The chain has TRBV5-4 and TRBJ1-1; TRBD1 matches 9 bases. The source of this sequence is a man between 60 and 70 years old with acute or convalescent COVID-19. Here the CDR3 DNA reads TGTGCCAGCAGCTCTCCGACAGGGGGAAACACTGAAGCTTTCTTT. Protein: CASSSPTGGNTEAFF. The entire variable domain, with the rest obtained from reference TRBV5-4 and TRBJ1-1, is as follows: ETGVTQSPTHLIKTRGQQVTLRCSSQSGHNTVSWYQQALGQGPQFIFQYYREEENGRGNFPPRFSGLQFPNYSSELNVNALELDDSALYLCASSSPTGGNTEAFFGQGTRLTVV.